The sequence of this TCR beta chain was determined in a study of CD4 T cells in relation to SARS-CoV-2 and coronaviruses. Study-level background: After roughly 11 days of antigen culture, PBMC TCR beta CDR3s were sequenced.

Points from the study as a whole: Pre-pandemic and post-infection samples never came from the same donor.

The CDR3 length is 15 residues. Germline V gives CDR1 MNHEY, CDR2 SVGAGI. V shed 8 bases and J 5 bases; nucleotides not matched to a gene: 10. Libraries were prepared by immunoSEQ multiplex PCR; TCRdb keeps only in-frame clonotypes and omits some of them. The data show approximately 43,000 clones, 84% seen once. As to this clone: Antigen specificity is unknown.

Source material: naive CD4+ T cells from PBMCs, cultured in vitro. Subset given: naive CD4+ T cells isolated by negative enrichment. The rearrangement uses TRBV6-5 and TRBJ2-1, with 9 bases fitting TRBD2. The receptor was isolated from an adult with COVID-19. The CDR3 region is CASLILAGYHNEQFF. DNA for the CDR3: TGTGCCAGCCTCATCCTAGCGGGATACCACAATGAGCAGTTCTTC.